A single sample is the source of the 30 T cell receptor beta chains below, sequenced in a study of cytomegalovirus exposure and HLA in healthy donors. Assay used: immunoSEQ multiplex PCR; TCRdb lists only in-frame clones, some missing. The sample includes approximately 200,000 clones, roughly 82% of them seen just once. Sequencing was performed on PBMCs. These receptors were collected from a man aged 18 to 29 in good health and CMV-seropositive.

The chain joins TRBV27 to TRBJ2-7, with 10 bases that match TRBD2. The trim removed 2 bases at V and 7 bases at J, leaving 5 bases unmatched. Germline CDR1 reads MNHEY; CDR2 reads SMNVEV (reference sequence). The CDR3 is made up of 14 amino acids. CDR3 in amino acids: CASSLRPSGSEQYF. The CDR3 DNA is TGTGCCAGCAGTTTACGCCCTAGCGGGAGTGAGCAGTACTTC.

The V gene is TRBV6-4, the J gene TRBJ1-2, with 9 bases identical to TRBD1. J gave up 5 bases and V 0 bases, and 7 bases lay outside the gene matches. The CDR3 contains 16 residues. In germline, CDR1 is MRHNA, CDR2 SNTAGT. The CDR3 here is CASSDSGPGQGYGYTF. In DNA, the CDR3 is TGTGCCAGCAGTGACTCGGGGCCGGGACAGGGATATGGCTACACCTTC.

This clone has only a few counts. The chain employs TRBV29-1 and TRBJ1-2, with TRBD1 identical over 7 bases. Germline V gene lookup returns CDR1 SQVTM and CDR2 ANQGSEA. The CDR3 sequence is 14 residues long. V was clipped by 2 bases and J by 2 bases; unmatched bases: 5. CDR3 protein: CSVETGQANYGYTF. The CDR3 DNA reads TGCAGCGTTGAAACCGGACAGGCGAACTATGGCTACACCTTC.

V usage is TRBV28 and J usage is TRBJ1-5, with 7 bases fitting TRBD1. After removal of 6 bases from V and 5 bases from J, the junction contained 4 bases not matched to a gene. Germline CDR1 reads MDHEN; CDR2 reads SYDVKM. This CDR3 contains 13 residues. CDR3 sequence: CASREQGDQPQHF. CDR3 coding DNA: TGTGCCAGCAGGGAGCAGGGGGATCAGCCCCAGCATTTT.

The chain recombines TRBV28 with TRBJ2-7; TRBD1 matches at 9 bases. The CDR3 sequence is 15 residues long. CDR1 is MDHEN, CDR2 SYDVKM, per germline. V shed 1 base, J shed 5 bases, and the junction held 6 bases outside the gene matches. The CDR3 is CASSLSGTGTDEQYF. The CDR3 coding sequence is TGTGCCAGCAGTTTATCCGGGACAGGGACTGACGAGCAGTACTTC.

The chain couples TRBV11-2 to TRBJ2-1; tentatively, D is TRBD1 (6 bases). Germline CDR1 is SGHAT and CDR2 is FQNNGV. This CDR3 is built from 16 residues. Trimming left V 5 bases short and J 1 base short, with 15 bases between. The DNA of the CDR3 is TGTGCCAGCAGCCCGGGGTGGGGGCAGTCCTACAATGAGCAGTTCTTC. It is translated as CASSPGWGQSYNEQFF.

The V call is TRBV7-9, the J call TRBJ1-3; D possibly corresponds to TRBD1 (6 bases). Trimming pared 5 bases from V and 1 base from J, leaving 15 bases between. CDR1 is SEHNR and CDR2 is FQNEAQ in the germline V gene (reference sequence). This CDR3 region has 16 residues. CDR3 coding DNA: TGTGCCAGCAGCCCCTGGGGGGGGCGTTCTGGAAACACCATATATTTT. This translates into CASSPWGGRSGNTIYF. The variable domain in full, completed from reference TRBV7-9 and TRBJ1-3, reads DTGVSQNPRHKITKRGQNVTFRCDPISEHNRLYWYRQTLGQGPEFLTYFQNEAQLEKSRLLSDRFSAERPKGSFSTLEIQRTEQGDSAMYLCASSPWGGRSGNTIYFGEGSWLTVV.

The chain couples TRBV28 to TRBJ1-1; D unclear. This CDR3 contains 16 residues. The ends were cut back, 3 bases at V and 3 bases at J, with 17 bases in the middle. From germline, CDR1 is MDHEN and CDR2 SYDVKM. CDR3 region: CASSFTNTPEYTEAFF. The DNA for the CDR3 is TGTGCCAGCAGTTTCACCAACACCCCGGAGTACACTGAAGCTTTCTTT.

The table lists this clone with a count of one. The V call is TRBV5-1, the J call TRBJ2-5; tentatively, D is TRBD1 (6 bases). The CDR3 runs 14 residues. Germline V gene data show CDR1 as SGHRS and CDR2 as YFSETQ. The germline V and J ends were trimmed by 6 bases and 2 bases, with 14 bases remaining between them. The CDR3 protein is CASTKDSQQETQYF. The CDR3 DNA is TGCGCCAGCACGAAGGACAGTCAACAAGAGACCCAGTACTTC. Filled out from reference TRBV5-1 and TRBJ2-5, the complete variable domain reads KAGVTQTPRYLIKTRGQQVTLSCSPISGHRSVSWYQQTPGQGLQFLFEYFSETQRNKGNFPGRFSGRQFSNSRSEMNVSTLELGDSALYLCASTKDSQQETQYFGPGTRLLVL.

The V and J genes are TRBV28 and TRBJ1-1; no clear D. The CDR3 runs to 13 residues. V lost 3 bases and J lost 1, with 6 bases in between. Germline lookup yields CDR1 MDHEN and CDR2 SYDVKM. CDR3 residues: CASSFGGNTEAFF. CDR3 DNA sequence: TGTGCCAGCAGTTTTGGAGGGAACACTGAAGCTTTCTTT.

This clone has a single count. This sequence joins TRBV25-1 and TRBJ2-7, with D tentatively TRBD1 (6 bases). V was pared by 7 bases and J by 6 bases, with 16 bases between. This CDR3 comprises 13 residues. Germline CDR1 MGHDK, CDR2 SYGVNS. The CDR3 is CASKSPGAGEQYF. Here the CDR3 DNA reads TGTGCCAGCAAAAGCCCAGGGGCTGGCGAGCAGTACTTC.

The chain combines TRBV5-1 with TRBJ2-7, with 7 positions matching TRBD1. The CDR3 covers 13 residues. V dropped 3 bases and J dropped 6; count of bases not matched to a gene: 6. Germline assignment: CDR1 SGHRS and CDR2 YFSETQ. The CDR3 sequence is CASSYTTGLEQYF. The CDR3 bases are TGCGCCAGCAGCTACACGACAGGGCTCGAGCAGTACTTC.

The CDR3 here is CASRARDRGPTNEKLFF. In DNA form, the CDR3 reads TGTGCCAGCAGAGCCCGGGACAGGGGTCCAACTAATGAAAAACTGTTTTTT. The chain couples TRBV28 to TRBJ1-4; 10 bases align to TRBD1. The V segment lost 6 bases and the J segment 0 bases; nucleotides outside the gene matches: 7. This CDR3 is 17 amino acids long. Looked up from germline, CDR1 is MDHEN and CDR2 is SYDVKM.

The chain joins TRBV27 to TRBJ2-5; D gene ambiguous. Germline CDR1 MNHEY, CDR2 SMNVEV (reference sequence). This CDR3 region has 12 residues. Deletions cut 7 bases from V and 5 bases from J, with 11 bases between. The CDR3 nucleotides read TGTGCCAGCAAAAAATACGGTGAGACCCAGTACTTC. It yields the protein CASKKYGETQYF.

The CDR3 here is CASRGPGTEAFF. In nucleotides, the CDR3 is TGTGCCAGCAGGGGCCCAGGGACTGAAGCTTTCTTT. V and J are TRBV27 and TRBJ1-1; weak D call: TRBD1 (5 bases). With 6 bases removed from V and 5 bases from J, the gap between germline ends came to 10 bases. The length of the CDR3 is 12 residues. In germline, CDR1 is MNHEY, CDR2 SMNVEV (reference sequence).

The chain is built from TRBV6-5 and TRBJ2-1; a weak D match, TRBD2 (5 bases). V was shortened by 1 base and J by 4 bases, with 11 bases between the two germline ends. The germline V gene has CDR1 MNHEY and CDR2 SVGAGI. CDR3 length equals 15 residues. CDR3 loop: CASSYYSSAYNEQFF. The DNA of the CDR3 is TGTGCCAGCAGTTACTATAGTAGCGCGTACAATGAGCAGTTCTTC.

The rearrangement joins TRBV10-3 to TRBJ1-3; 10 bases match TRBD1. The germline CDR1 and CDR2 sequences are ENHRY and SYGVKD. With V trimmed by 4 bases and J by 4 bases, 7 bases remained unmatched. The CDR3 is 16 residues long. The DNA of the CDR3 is TGTGCCATCAGTGCCGGGACAGGGGCGGCAGGAAACACCATATATTTT. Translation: CAISAGTGAAGNTIYF.

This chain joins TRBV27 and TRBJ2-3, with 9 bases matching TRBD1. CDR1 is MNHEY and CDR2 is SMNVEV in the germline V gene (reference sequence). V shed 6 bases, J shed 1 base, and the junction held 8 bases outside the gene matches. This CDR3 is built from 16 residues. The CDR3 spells CASSGTGGGGTDTQYF. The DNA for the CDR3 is TGTGCCAGCAGCGGAACAGGGGGCGGTGGCACAGATACGCAGTATTTT.

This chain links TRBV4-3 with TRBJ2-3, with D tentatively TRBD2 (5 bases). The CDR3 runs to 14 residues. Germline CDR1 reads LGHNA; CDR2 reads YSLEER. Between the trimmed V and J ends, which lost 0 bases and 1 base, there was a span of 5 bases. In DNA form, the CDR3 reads TGCGCCAGCAGCCAAGACGGGGGCACAGATACGCAGTATTTT. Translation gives CASSQDGGTDTQYF.

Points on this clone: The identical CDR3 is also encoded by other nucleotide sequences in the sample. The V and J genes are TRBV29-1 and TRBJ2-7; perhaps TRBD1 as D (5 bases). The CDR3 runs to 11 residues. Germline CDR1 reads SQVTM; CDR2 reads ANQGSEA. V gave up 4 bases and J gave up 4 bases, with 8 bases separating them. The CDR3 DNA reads TGCAGCGTTGTGCAGGGTTACGAGCAGTACTTC. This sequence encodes CSVVQGYEQYF.

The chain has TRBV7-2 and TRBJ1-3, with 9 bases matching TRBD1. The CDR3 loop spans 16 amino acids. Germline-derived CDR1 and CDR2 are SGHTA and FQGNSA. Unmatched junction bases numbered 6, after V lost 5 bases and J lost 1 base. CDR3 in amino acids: CASSAGGQGSGNTIYF. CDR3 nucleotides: TGTGCCAGCAGCGCCGGAGGACAGGGGTCTGGAAACACCATATATTTT.

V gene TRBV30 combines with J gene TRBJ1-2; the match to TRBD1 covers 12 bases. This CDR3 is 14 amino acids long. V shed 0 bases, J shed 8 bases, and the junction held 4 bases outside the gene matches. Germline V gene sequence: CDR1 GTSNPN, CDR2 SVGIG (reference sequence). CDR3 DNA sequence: TGTGCCTGGAGTGTACTGGGGACAGGGGGCGGCTACACCTTC. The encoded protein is CAWSVLGTGGGYTF. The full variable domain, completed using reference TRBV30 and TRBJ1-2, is SQTIHQWPATLVQPVGSPLSLECTVEGTSNPNLYWYRQAAGRGLQLLFYSVGIGQISSEVPQNLSASRPQDRQFILSSKKLLLSDSGFYLCAWSVLGTGGGYTFGSGTRLTVV.

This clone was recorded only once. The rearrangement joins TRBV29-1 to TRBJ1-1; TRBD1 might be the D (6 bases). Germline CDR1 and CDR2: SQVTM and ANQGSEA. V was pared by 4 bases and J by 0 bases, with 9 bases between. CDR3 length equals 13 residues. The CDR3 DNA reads TGCAGCGTTGCTACAGGGATGAACACTGAAGCTTTCTTT. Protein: CSVATGMNTEAFF.

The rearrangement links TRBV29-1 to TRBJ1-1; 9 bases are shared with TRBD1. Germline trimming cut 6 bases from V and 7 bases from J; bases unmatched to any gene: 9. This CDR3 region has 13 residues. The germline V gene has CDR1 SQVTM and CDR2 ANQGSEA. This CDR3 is CSVPGTGTFEAFF. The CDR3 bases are TGCAGCGTCCCCGGGACAGGGACCTTTGAAGCTTTCTTT.

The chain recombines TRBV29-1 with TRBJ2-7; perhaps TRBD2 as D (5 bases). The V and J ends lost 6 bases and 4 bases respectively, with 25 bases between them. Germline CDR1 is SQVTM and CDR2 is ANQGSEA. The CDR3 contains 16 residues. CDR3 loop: CSVLIQEGSVGYEQYF. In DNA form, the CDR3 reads TGCAGCGTCCTCATTCAAGAGGGCTCGGTAGGATACGAGCAGTACTTC.

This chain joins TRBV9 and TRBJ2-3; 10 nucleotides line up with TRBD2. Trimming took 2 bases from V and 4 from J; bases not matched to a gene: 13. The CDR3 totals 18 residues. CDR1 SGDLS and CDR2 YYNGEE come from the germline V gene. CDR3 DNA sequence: TGTGCCAGCAGCGTCGCTCCCCAGGCTAGCGGGAGCGCAGATACGCAGTATTTT. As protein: CASSVAPQASGSADTQYF.

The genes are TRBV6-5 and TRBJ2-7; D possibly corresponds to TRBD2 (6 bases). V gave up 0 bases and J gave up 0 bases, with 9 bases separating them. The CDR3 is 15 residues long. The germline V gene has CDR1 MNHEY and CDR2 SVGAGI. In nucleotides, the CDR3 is TGTGCCAGCAGTTACTCTGCCGGGAGCTCCTACGAGCAGTACTTC. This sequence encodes CASSYSAGSSYEQYF.

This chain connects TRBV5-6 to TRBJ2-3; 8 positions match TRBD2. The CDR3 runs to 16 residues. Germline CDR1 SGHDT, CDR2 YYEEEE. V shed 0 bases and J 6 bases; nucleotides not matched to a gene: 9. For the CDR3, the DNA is TGTGCCAGCAGCTTGGCCTTAGCGGGATCAAGGGATACGCAGTATTTT. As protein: CASSLALAGSRDTQYF.

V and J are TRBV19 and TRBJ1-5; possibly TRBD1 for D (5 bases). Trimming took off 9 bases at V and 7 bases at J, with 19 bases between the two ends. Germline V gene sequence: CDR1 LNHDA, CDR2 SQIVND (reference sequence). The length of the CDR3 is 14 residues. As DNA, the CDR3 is TGTGCCAGCCACCTGGGTGGGGGGGGACAGCCCCAGCATTTT. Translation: CASHLGGGGQPQHF.

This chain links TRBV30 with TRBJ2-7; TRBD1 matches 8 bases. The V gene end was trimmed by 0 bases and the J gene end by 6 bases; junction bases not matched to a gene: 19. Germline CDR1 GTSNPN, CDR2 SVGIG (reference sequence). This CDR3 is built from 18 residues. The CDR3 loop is CAWSVVRTGPIPSGEQYF. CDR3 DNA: TGTGCCTGGAGTGTTGTGAGGACAGGGCCGATTCCCTCCGGCGAGCAGTACTTC. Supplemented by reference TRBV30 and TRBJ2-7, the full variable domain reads SQTIHQWPATLVQPVGSPLSLECTVEGTSNPNLYWYRQAAGRGLQLLFYSVGIGQISSEVPQNLSASRPQDRQFILSSKKLLLSDSGFYLCAWSVVRTGPIPSGEQYFGPGTRLTVT.